This T cell receptor (beta chain) originates from a study of T cells after yellow fever vaccination (dated by TCRdb to about 2019). Study-level background: The SMART-Seq v4 Ultra Low Input RNA kit was used to prepare libraries from fractions with low cell numbers. To follow T-cell clones before and after primary and booster YFV17D yellow fever vaccination, bulk TCR alpha and beta repertoires were sequenced over time. Two healthy male donors, one aged 18 to 30 and one aged 30 to 39 years, made up the cohort. Blood was drawn at multiple timepoints before and after primary and secondary immunization, with bulk PBMC replicates and cell subsets isolated.

The treatment or condition label here, explained by the study, means: live attenuated yellow fever vaccine strain. A standard Ficoll-Paque protocol was used to isolate PBMCs from peripheral blood. Dynabeads CD4 and CD8 positive selection kits were used to isolate the CD4 and CD8 T-cell fractions. TriZol was used to extract RNA from bulk PBMCs, CD4 and CD8 fractions, and dextramer-positive and dextramer-negative fractions. Overall study outcomes, separate from this receptor: Because only a couple of donors were included in the study, the extent to which the findings can be generalized is limited. The secondary T-cell response was weaker than the primary response but faster, peaking on day 5 instead of day 15. Computational filtering was required because FACS-sorted repertoires could contain abundant contaminating clonotypes from the bulk population. After the booster, most of the clones that had expanded following primary vaccination were detected again (just under 97% of CD4 and around 90% of CD8), which suggests that memory was broadly maintained. A small fraction of clonotypes showed up in both the CD4 and CD8 compartments, probably as a result of convergent recombination.

The CDR3, cysteine through phenylalanine, is 16 amino acids long. Just CDR3 DNA is preserved here, 48 bases in frame from base 1. CDR1 MRHNA and CDR2 SNTAGT are derived from the germline V gene. V is pruned by 8 bases and J by 8 bases, leaving 17 bases of the junction without a gene match. This clonotype occurred a few times. Its target antigen remains unknown. Within one base of it there is no much larger clone, and no base qualities were kept. TCR cDNA was synthesized by 5'RACE template switching, through which a universal primer site and unique molecular identifiers were introduced. Priming for cDNA synthesis came from both the TCR alpha and TCR beta constant segments. Library amplification involved two PCR steps, and the second step added sample barcodes and sequencing adapters. Sequencing of the libraries was done on either Illumina HiSeq 2500 (2x100 bp) or NovaSeq (2x150 bp). For the original study's pipeline: Demultiplexing of reads and collapsing into UMI consensus sequences were performed with MIGEC, and V(D)J alignment was carried out with MiXCR. Vaccine-responding clonotypes were identified with edgeR using replicate PBMC samples, with FDR below 0.01 and a log2 fold change above 5 up to day 15 being required. CD4 or CD8 identity was assigned to each bulk clonotype according to whether the clonotype was present at higher abundance in the sequenced CD4 repertoire or the sequenced CD8 repertoire. The public sequencing data were trimmed at Q25 with fastp and processed into clonotypes with MiXCR by TCRdb, which kept only in-frame beta chains. All rows with the same CDR3 protein become a single entry with the most common DNA and genes. What appears here as the V and J calls and clone size reflects TCRdb's work, not the paper's. This sample lists about 230,000 distinct CDR3 sequences; around 6.7% were detected once. The ten biggest clones cover more than 1% of the sample.

This specimen consisted of CD4+ T cells sorted from PBMCs, obtained on the day of the yellow fever booster vaccination. The TCR was taken from a man aged 30 to 39 who received the YFV17D yellow fever vaccine. The V and J genes are TRBV6-4 and TRBJ2-1, and 8 junction bases match TRBD2. For the CDR3, the sequence is CASLPGGSGSWHEQFF. The DNA is as follows: TGTGCCAGCCTCCCCGGGGGAAGCGGGAGTTGGCATGAGCAGTTCTTC.